This TCR beta chain comes out of a study of cytomegalovirus exposure and HLA in healthy donors. This CDR3 region has 16 residues. Per germline, CDR1 SGDLS and CDR2 YYNGEE. To note about this clone: As yet, its antigen is unknown.

General observations from the study: TRBV6-2, TRBV6-3 and some other V segments were excluded as indistinguishable.

Amplification used 60 Vbeta primers and 13 Jbeta primers. Assay: immunoSEQ multiplex PCR; the TCRdb copy retains only in-frame clones and omits some. The data hold around 190,000 clones, with around nine tenths observed a single time. The rearrangement links TRBV9 to TRBJ2-5; possibly TRBD2 for D (5 bases). The tail of the sequence fits TRBJ2-7 better, so the J call may be wrong. This TCR derives from a woman between 18 and 29 years old in good health and CMV-seronegative. Sequenced: PBMCs. CDR3 amino acids: CASSVNQGTPGNEQYF. CDR3 bases: TGTGCCAGCAGCGTAAATCAAGGTACCCCGGGGAACGAGCAGTACTTC.